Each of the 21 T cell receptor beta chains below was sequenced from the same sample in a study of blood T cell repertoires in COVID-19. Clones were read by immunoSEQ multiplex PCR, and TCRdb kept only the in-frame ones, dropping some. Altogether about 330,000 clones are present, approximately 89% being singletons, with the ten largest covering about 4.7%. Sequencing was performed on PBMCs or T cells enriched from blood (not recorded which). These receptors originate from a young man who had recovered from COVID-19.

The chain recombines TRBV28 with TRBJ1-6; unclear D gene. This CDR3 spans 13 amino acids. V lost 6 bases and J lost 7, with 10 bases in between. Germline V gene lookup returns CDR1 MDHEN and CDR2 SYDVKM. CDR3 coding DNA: TGTGCCAGCAGGTCGGACTTAAATTCACCCCTCCACTTT. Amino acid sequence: CASRSDLNSPLHF.

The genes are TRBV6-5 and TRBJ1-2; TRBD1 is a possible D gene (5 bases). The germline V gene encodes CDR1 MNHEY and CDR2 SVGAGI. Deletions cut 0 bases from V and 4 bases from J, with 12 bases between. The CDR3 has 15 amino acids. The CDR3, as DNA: TGTGCCAGCAGTTACTCTCAGGGCTGGCGCTATGGCTACACCTTC. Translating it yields CASSYSQGWRYGYTF.

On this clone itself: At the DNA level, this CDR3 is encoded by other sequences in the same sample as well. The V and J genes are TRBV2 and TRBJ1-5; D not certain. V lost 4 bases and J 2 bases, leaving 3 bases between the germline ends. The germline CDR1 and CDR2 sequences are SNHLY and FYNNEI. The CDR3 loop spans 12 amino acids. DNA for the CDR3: TGTGCCAGCAGTGCCGGCAATCAGCCCCAGCATTTT. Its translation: CASSAGNQPQHF.

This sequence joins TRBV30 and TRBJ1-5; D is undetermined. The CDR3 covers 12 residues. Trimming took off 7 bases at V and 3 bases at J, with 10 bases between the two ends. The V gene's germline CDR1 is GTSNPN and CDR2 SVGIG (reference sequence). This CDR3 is CALSTYNQPQHF. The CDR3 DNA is TGTGCCTTATCGACATACAATCAGCCCCAGCATTTT.

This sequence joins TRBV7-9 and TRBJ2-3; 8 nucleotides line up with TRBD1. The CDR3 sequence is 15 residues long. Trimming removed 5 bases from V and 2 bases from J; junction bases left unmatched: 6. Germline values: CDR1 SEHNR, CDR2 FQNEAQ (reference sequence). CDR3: CASSPWDRSTDTQYF. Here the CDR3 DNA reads TGTGCCAGCAGCCCTTGGGACAGGTCCACAGATACGCAGTATTTT. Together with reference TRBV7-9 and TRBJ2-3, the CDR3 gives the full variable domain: DTGVSQNPRHKITKRGQNVTFRCDPISEHNRLYWYRQTLGQGPEFLTYFQNEAQLEKSRLLSDRFSAERPKGSFSTLEIQRTEQGDSAMYLCASSPWDRSTDTQYFGPGTRLTVL.

The CDR3 sequence is CASSPGTGHYTF. The DNA for the CDR3 is TGTGCCAGCAGCCCAGGGACAGGGCACTACACCTTC. V and J are TRBV3-1 (or the pseudogene TRBV3-2) and TRBJ1-2; 9 bases align to TRBD1. The CDR3 has 12 amino acids. Unmatched junction bases numbered 4, after V lost 4 bases and J lost 10 bases. Germline V gene lookup returns CDR1 LGHDT and CDR2 YNNKEL (reference sequence).

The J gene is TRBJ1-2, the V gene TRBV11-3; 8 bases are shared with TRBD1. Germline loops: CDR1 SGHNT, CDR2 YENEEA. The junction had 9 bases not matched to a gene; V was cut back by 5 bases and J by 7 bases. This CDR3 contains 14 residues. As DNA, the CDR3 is TGTGCCAGCAGCCCGGGACAGGAGATCGGTGGCTACACCTTC. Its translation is CASSPGQEIGGYTF.

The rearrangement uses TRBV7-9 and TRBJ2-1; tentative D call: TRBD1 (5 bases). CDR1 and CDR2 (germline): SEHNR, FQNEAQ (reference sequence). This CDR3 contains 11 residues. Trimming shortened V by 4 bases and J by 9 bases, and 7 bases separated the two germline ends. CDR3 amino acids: CASSSRGEQFF. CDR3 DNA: TGTGCCAGCAGCTCTAGGGGTGAGCAGTTCTTC.

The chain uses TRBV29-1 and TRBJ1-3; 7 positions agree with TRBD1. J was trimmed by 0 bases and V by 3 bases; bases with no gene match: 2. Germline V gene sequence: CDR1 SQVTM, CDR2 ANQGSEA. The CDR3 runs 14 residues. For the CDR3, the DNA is TGCAGCGTTGAGACAGGGTTCTCTGGAAACACCATATATTTT. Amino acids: CSVETGFSGNTIYF.

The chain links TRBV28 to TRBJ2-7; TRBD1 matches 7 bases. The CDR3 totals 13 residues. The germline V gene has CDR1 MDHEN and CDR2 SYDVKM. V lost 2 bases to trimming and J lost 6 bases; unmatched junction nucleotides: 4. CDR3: CASSLPAGGEQYF. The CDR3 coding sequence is TGTGCCAGCAGTTTACCTGCAGGGGGCGAGCAGTACTTC.

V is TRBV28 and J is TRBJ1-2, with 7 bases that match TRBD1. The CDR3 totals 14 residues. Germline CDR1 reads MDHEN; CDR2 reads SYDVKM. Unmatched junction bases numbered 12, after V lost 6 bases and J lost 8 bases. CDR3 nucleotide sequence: TGTGCCAGCAGCCCGACAGGGAGGTCAAAAGGCTACACCTTC. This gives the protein CASSPTGRSKGYTF.

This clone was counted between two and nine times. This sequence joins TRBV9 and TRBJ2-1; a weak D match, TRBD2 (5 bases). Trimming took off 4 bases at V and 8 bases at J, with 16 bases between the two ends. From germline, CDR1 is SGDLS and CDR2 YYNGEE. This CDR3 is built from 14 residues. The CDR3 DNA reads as TGTGCCAGCAGCCCTTGGACTGGTACGGATGAGCAGTTCTTC. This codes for CASSPWTGTDEQFF.

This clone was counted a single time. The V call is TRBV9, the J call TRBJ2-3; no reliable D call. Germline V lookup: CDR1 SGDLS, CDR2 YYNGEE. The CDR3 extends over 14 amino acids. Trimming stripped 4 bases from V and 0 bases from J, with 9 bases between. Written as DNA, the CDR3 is TGTGCCAGCAGCTCCCGGTTTAGCACAGATACGCAGTATTTT. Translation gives CASSSRFSTDTQYF.

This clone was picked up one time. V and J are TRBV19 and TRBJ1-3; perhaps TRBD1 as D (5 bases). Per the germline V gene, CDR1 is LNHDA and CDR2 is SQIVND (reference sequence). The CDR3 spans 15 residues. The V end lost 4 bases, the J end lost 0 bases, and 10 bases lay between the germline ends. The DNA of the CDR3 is TGTGCCAGTAGTAACAGGCCTAACTCTGGAAACACCATATATTTT. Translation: CASSNRPNSGNTIYF.

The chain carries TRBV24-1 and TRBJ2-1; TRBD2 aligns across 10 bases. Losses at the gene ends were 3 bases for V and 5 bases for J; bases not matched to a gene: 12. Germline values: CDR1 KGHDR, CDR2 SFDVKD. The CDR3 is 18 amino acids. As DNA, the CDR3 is TGTGCCACCAGTGATGCGACTAGCGGGCCTTACCCAAACAATGAGCAGTTCTTC. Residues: CATSDATSGPYPNNEQFF.

The CDR3 reads CASSGPRGGREQYF. CDR3 nucleotide sequence: TGTGCCAGCAGTGGGCCTCGGGGAGGGCGCGAGCAGTACTTC. The chain recombines TRBV25-1 with TRBJ2-7; 7 positions agree with TRBD2. The germline V gene has CDR1 MGHDK and CDR2 SYGVNS. The CDR3 is 14 amino acids. V shed 4 bases, J shed 6 bases, and the junction held 9 bases outside the gene matches.

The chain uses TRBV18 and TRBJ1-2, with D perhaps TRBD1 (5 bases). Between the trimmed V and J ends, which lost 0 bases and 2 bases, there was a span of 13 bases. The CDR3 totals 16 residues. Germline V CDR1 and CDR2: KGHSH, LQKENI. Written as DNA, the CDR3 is TGTGCCAGCTCACCACCGAGCCGACAGCAGAACTATGGCTACACCTTC. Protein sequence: CASSPPSRQQNYGYTF.

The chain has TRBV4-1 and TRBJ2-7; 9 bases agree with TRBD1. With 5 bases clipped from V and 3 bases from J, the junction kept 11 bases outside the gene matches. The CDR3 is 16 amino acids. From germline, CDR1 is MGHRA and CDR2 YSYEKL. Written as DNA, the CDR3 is TGCGCCAGCAGCTTTCGGGAGACAGGGGGTATCTACGAGCAGTACTTC. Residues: CASSFRETGGIYEQYF.

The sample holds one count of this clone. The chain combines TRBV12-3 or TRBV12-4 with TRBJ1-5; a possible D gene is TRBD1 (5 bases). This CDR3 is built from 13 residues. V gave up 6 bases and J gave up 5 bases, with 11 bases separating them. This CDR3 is CASRSTGDQPQHF. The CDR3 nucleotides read TGTGCCAGCAGATCCACAGGTGATCAGCCCCAGCATTTT.

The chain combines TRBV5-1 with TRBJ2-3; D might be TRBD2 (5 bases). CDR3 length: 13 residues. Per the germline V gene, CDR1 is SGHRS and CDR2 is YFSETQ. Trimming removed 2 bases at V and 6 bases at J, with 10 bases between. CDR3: CASSFGGGDTQYF. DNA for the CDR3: TGCGCCAGCAGCTTCGGAGGTGGTGATACGCAGTATTTT.

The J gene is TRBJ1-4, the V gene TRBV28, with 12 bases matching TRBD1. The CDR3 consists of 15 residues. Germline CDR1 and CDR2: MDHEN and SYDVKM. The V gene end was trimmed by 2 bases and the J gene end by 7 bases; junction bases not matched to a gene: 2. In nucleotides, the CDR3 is TGTGCCAGCAGTTTACCGGGACAGGGGGCTGAAAAACTGTTTTTT. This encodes CASSLPGQGAEKLFF.